These 21 T cell receptor beta chains were sequenced from one sample in a study of blood T cell repertoires in COVID-19. TCRdb keeps only in-frame clones here, not all; method: immunoSEQ multiplex PCR. The sample shows about 240,000 clones, approximately 90% of them seen only once. The specimen was PBMCs or T cells enriched from blood (not recorded which). Source of these receptors: a woman aged 25-40 years who had recovered from COVID-19.

The chain is built from TRBV25-1 and TRBJ1-6; D may be TRBD1 (6 bases). The germline gives CDR1 MGHDK, CDR2 SYGVNS. This CDR3 is built from 15 residues. V was trimmed by 4 bases and J by 2 bases, leaving 9 bases between them. The CDR3 sequence is CASSVTGTYNSPLHF. CDR3 nucleotides: TGTGCCAGCAGTGTCACAGGGACCTATAATTCACCCCTCCACTTT.

The chain combines TRBV6-2 or TRBV6-3 with TRBJ1-2; a possible D gene is TRBD1 (5 bases). CDR1 MNHEY and CDR2 SVGEGT come from the germline V gene. Trimming stripped 1 base from V and 0 bases from J, with 18 bases between. The CDR3 runs to 18 residues. The CDR3: CASSYYFPRQGPNYGYTF. In DNA, the CDR3 is TGTGCCAGCAGTTACTACTTCCCCAGGCAGGGCCCTAACTATGGCTACACCTTC.

The J gene is TRBJ1-1, the V gene TRBV6-5; no firm D call. Trimming cost V 2 bases and J 6 bases, with 7 bases left between them. CDR3 length equals 12 residues. Germline CDR1 is MNHEY and CDR2 is SVGAGI. The CDR3: CASSYLGSEAFF. The CDR3 DNA follows: TGTGCCAGCAGTTACCTAGGTTCTGAAGCTTTCTTT.

This clone has only one observation. The J gene is TRBJ1-1, the V gene TRBV7-2; no reliable D call. CDR3 length: 16 residues. Trimming took off 2 bases at V and 0 bases at J, with 13 bases between the two ends. Germline loops: CDR1 SGHTA, CDR2 FQGNSA. The CDR3 reads CASSLNSGILNTEAFF. The CDR3 DNA reads TGTGCCAGCAGCTTAAACTCGGGGATTCTGAACACTGAAGCTTTCTTT. Full variable domain (missing parts from reference TRBV7-2 and TRBJ1-1): GAGVSQSPSNKVTEKGKDVELRCDPISGHTALYWYRQSLGQGLEFLIYFQGNSAPDKSGLPSDRFSAERTGGSVSTLTIQRTQQEDSAVYLCASSLNSGILNTEAFFGQGTRLTVV.

The V call is TRBV7-2, the J call TRBJ1-5; 12 positions match TRBD1. Trimming cost V 6 bases and J 6 bases; bases outside gene matches: 9. Germline V gene sequence: CDR1 SGHTA, CDR2 FQGNSA. The CDR3 length is 16 residues. DNA for the CDR3: TGTGCCAGCAGTTACGGGACAGGGGGCGCCTCTCAGCCCCAGCATTTT. Protein sequence: CASSYGTGGASQPQHF. Full variable domain (rest looked up from reference TRBV7-2 and TRBJ1-5): GAGVSQSPSNKVTEKGKDVELRCDPISGHTALYWYRQSLGQGLEFLIYFQGNSAPDKSGLPSDRFSAERTGGSVSTLTIQRTQQEDSAVYLCASSYGTGGASQPQHFGDGTRLSIL.

V and J are TRBV4-3 and TRBJ1-1; D may be TRBD1 (6 bases). Between the trimmed V and J ends, which lost 0 bases and 14 bases, there was a span of 19 bases. CDR3 length: 14 amino acids. Germline-derived CDR1 and CDR2 are LGHNA and YSLEER. The DNA of the CDR3 is TGCGCCAGCAGCCAAGATCGAGCTAACAGGGACAACTTCTTT. Amino acid sequence: CASSQDRANRDNFF.

This chain joins TRBV7-8 and TRBJ2-7; tentative D call: TRBD1 (6 bases). V shed 5 bases and J shed 1 base, with 9 bases lying between them. The germline gives CDR1 SGHVS, CDR2 FQNEAQ. CDR3 length: 13 amino acids. The CDR3 loop reads CASSRDTSYEQYF. The CDR3 coding sequence is TGTGCCAGCAGCCGGGACACTTCCTACGAGCAGTACTTC.

The chain joins TRBV7-9 to TRBJ2-2; 10 nucleotides match TRBD2. The V gene's germline CDR1 is SEHNR and CDR2 FQNEAQ (reference sequence). Trimming cost V 1 base and J 6 bases; bases outside gene matches: 5. The CDR3 covers 16 residues. The CDR3 DNA sequence: TGTGCCAGCAGCTTAGACAGCCTAGCGGGAGCCGGGGAGCTGTTTTTT. Amino acids: CASSLDSLAGAGELFF.

This sequence joins TRBV19 and TRBJ1-5; 9 positions match TRBD1. This CDR3 is 14 amino acids long. J gave up 4 bases and V 5 bases, and 3 bases lay outside the gene matches. Per germline, CDR1 LNHDA and CDR2 SQIVND (reference sequence). CDR3 sequence (DNA): TGTGCCAGTAGTTCGACAGGGGGGAATCAGCCCCAGCATTTT. This codes for CASSSTGGNQPQHF.

The chain carries TRBV25-1 and TRBJ2-6; perhaps TRBD1 as D (6 bases). V lost 2 bases, J lost 0 bases, and 11 bases lay in between. CDR3 size: 17 residues. Germline CDR1 and CDR2: MGHDK and SYGVNS. DNA for the CDR3: TGTGCCAGCAGTGAACCAGGACAGACCTCTGGGGCCAACGTCCTGACTTTC. Its translation is CASSEPGQTSGANVLTF.

This chain uses TRBV5-1 with TRBJ1-1, with D hard to call. V gave up 0 bases and J gave up 5 bases, with 17 bases separating them. The CDR3 spans 16 residues. CDR1 and CDR2 (germline): SGHRS, YFSETQ. CDR3 in DNA: TGCGCCAGCAGCTTGGACCCCGAGGTGGTTTCAACTGAAGCTTTCTTT. It is translated as CASSLDPEVVSTEAFF.

This clone was seen only once. The rearrangement joins TRBV11-3 to TRBJ1-3, with D perhaps matching TRBD1 (5 bases). V lost 0 bases, J lost 11 bases, and 14 bases lay in between. Looked up from germline, CDR1 is SGHNT and CDR2 is YENEEA. The CDR3 is made up of 14 amino acids. CDR3 nucleotides: TGTGCCAGCAGCTTAGATCGACCGCTAGGGGCCATATATTTT. This gives the protein CASSLDRPLGAIYF.

This chain uses TRBV28 with TRBJ1-1, with D unclear. Trimming removed 2 bases from V and 9 bases from J, with 7 bases in between. This CDR3 contains 11 residues. Germline CDR1 reads MDHEN; CDR2 reads SYDVKM. The CDR3 DNA is TGTGCCAGCAGTTTAGTACAGCAAGCTTTCTTT. It yields the protein CASSLVQQAFF.

The chain employs TRBV28 and TRBJ2-1; TRBD2 agrees at 8 bases. With V trimmed by 7 bases and J by 8 bases, 10 bases remained unmatched. The CDR3 runs to 14 residues. Germline V gene sequence: CDR1 MDHEN, CDR2 SYDVKM. The chain's CDR3 is CASNLAGTWDEQFF. CDR3 DNA sequence: TGTGCCAGCAATCTAGCGGGTACCTGGGATGAGCAGTTCTTC.

The chain combines TRBV4-1 with TRBJ2-7; no definite D call. The CDR3 length is 11 residues. Germline V CDR1 and CDR2: MGHRA, YSYEKL. V dropped 3 bases and J dropped 3 bases, with 3 bases sitting between them. Here the CDR3 DNA reads TGCGCCAGCAGCCAGAGCTACGAGCAGTACTTC. Residues: CASSQSYEQYF.

This clone was observed a single time. V is TRBV4-3 and J is TRBJ2-1, with D possibly matching TRBD2 (6 bases). Trimming stripped 1 base from V and 10 bases from J, with 17 bases between. This CDR3 region has 15 residues. In germline, CDR1 is LGHNA, CDR2 YSLEER. The CDR3 protein is CASSQVWRGGIEQFF. The CDR3 DNA is TGCGCCAGCAGCCAAGTTTGGAGGGGCGGGATCGAGCAGTTCTTC.

The genes are TRBV6-5 and TRBJ2-3, with 7 nucleotides matching TRBD1. The CDR3 length is 13 residues. Looked up from germline, CDR1 is MNHEY and CDR2 is SVGAGI. Trimming at V came to 6 bases and at J to 3 bases, leaving 3 bases not matched to a gene. The CDR3 loop reads CASSRQGTDTQYF. CDR3 nucleotides: TGTGCCAGCAGCCGACAGGGAACAGATACGCAGTATTTT.

The rearrangement links TRBV6-5 to TRBJ2-7; the match to TRBD2 covers 8 bases. CDR1 MNHEY and CDR2 SVGAGI come from the germline V gene. The CDR3 contains 13 residues. V was clipped by 5 bases and J by 2 bases; unmatched bases: 2. This chain's CDR3 is CASSTGLAYEQYF. The CDR3 DNA is TGTGCCAGCAGTACGGGACTAGCCTACGAGCAGTACTTC.

The chain combines TRBV2 with TRBJ1-3, with D tentatively TRBD1 (5 bases). The V end lost 11 bases, the J end lost 0 bases, and 17 bases lay between the germline ends. The germline V gene encodes CDR1 SNHLY and CDR2 FYNNEI. CDR3 length: 15 residues. The CDR3: CAHRGEKVSGNTIYF. The CDR3 bases are TGTGCCCACCGGGGGGAAAAAGTCTCTGGAAACACCATATATTTT.

V usage is TRBV11-2 and J usage is TRBJ1-3; D gene ambiguous. CDR3 size: 16 residues. V was pared by 1 base and J by 0 bases, with 10 bases between. Germline assignment: CDR1 SGHAT and CDR2 FQNNGV. The CDR3 is CASSLGVQHSGNTIYF. The DNA of the CDR3 is TGTGCCAGCAGCTTAGGGGTACAGCACTCTGGAAACACCATATATTTT.

The rearrangement joins TRBV29-1 to TRBJ1-2, with unresolved D. The V end was cut by 3 bases, the J end by 8 bases, with 13 bases between. Germline-derived CDR1 and CDR2 are SQVTM and ANQGSEA. The CDR3 extends over 12 amino acids. Here the CDR3 reads CSVDRRGGGYTF. The DNA for the CDR3 is TGCAGCGTTGATAGGCGGGGAGGAGGCTACACCTTC.